These 12 T cell receptor beta chains came from one sample sequenced in a study of T-cell reconstitution after alpha-beta-depleted transplantation in children. Unique molecular identifiers were incorporated during preparation of the TCRbeta library. TCRdb re-called the PCR reads through MiXCR, storing one row per CDR3 protein. The table lists fewer than 200,000 distinct CDR3 sequences, approximately 6.6% of them singletons. This specimen consisted of PBMCs from the stem cell graft donor, obtained from the stem cell graft. These receptors all come from a human donor who donated a stem cell graft to a child with Wiskott-Aldrich syndrome.

This clonotype was counted ten times or more. The rearrangement joins TRBV27 to TRBJ2-7; 11 nucleotides align to TRBD2. CDR1 is MNHEY, CDR2 SMNVEV, per germline (reference sequence). The CDR3 consists of 14 residues. Germline trimming cut 5 bases from V and 2 bases from J; bases unmatched to any gene: 2. The CDR3 spells CASSVGLAAYEQYF. The CDR3 nucleotides are TGTGCCAGCAGTGTGGGACTAGCGGCCTACGAGCAGTACTTC.

Many counts were recorded for this clonotype. V usage is TRBV7-9 and J usage is TRBJ1-1; D not certain. CDR3 length: 15 residues. With 1 base removed from V and 3 bases from J, the gap between germline ends came to 12 bases. The germline gives CDR1 SEHNR, CDR2 FQNEAQ (reference sequence). The CDR3 sequence: CASSLGEGRDTEAFF. CDR3 nucleotide sequence: TGTGCCAGCAGCTTAGGGGAAGGAAGGGACACTGAAGCTTTCTTT. The variable domain in full, completed from reference TRBV7-9 and TRBJ1-1, reads DTGVSQNPRHKITKRGQNVTFRCDPISEHNRLYWYRQTLGQGPEFLTYFQNEAQLEKSRLLSDRFSAERPKGSFSTLEIQRTEQGDSAMYLCASSLGEGRDTEAFFGQGTRLTVV.

This clonotype was counted between two and nine times. The V and J genes are TRBV29-1 and TRBJ2-7; D is unresolved. The germline V gene has CDR1 SQVTM and CDR2 ANQGSEA. Trimming took off 7 bases at V and 0 bases at J, with 16 bases between the two ends. CDR3 length: 14 residues. This chain's CDR3 is CSALTTSHSYEQYF. CDR3 DNA: TGCAGCGCCCTGACCACGTCCCACTCCTACGAGCAGTACTTC.

The chain has TRBV6-2 or TRBV6-3 and TRBJ2-7, with D unclear. Trimming shortened V by 0 bases and J by 0 bases, and 9 bases separated the two germline ends. The CDR3 length is 15 residues. CDR1 is MNHEY and CDR2 is SVGEGT in the germline V gene. CDR3 region: CASSYSTGFSYEQYF. CDR3 bases: TGTGCCAGCAGTTACTCGACCGGTTTCTCCTACGAGCAGTACTTC.

This clonotype has ten or more counts. The V gene is TRBV12-3 or TRBV12-4, the J gene TRBJ2-6; the D is unclear. The V gene lost 5 bases and the J gene lost 0 bases, with 8 bases spanning the gap. The CDR3 is 15 residues long. CDR3 in amino acids: CASSTHISGANVLTF. The CDR3 nucleotides read TGTGCCAGCAGTACTCATATCTCTGGGGCCAACGTCCTGACTTTC.

This clonotype has a count of ten or more. The chain is built from TRBV10-3 and TRBJ1-1; D remains ambiguous. V gave up 3 bases and J gave up 1 base, with 9 bases separating them. Looked up from germline, CDR1 is ENHRY and CDR2 is SYGVKD. This CDR3 has 14 amino acids. This CDR3 reads CAISDRTSNTEAFF. In nucleotides, the CDR3 is TGTGCCATCAGTGACCGGACTTCGAACACTGAAGCTTTCTTT.

Worth noting for this clonotype: This may stem from a read error, because a much larger clone lies one nucleotide away. This chain links TRBV7-9 with TRBJ2-1; 8 bases map to TRBD1. Trimming at V came to 6 bases and at J to 5 bases, leaving 9 bases not matched to a gene. CDR3 size: 15 residues. CDR1 is SEHNR, CDR2 FQNEAQ, per germline (reference sequence). CDR3 amino acids: CASRKDRGRNNEQFF. The CDR3 DNA follows: TGTGCCAGCAGAAAAGACAGGGGCAGAAACAATGAGCAGTTCTTC.

This clonotype was detected only a few times. The genes are TRBV10-1 and TRBJ2-1; 7 bases match TRBD1. J lost 2 bases, V lost 5 bases, and 6 bases had no gene match. The germline CDR1 and CDR2 sequences are WNHNN and SYGVQD (reference sequence). The CDR3 length is 15 residues. The CDR3, as DNA: TGCGCCAGCAGTCATGGGACAGTCACCTACAATGAGCAGTTCTTC. Translated, it gives CASSHGTVTYNEQFF.

V usage is TRBV5-4 and J usage is TRBJ1-1; D remains unclear. Germline V gives CDR1 SGHNT, CDR2 YYREEE (reference sequence). With 1 base removed from V and 3 bases from J, the gap between germline ends came to 7 bases. This CDR3 has 13 residues. The CDR3, as DNA: TGTGCCAGCAGCTTGATGGTGGACACTGAAGCTTTCTTT. As protein: CASSLMVDTEAFF.

This clonotype has a count of ten or more. The genes are TRBV29-1 and TRBJ1-2; D remains unclear. The CDR3 sequence is 12 residues long. CDR1 is SQVTM and CDR2 is ANQGSEA in the germline V gene. Trimming left V 4 bases short and J 2 bases short, with 8 bases between. The CDR3, as DNA: TGCAGCGTTGTCCTCATGAACTATGGCTACACCTTC. Amino acids: CSVVLMNYGYTF.

The table lists this clonotype with many counts. This rearrangement joins TRBV6-1 to TRBJ1-2; unclear D gene. Trimming took 0 bases from V and 0 from J, leaving 5 bases between them. The CDR3 is made up of 14 amino acids. Germline V gene sequence: CDR1 MNHNS, CDR2 SASEGT. The CDR3 bases are TGTGCCAGCAGTGAAGCCCGCTCTAACTATGGCTACACCTTC. This codes for CASSEARSNYGYTF.

This clonotype was detected ten times or more. This rearrangement joins TRBV5-5 to TRBJ2-7, with D uncertain. The CDR3 spans 12 residues. The V and J ends lost 2 bases and 6 bases respectively, with 9 bases between them. Germline CDR1 and CDR2: SGHKS and YYEKEE (reference sequence). CDR3 coding DNA: TGTGCCAGCAGCTTCGAATGGGGCGAGCAGTACTTC. Amino acids: CASSFEWGEQYF.